The subject of this entry is one TCR beta chain. This entry comes from a study of blood T cell repertoires in COVID-19. Study details: The origin of the acute and convalescent COVID-19 samples was the United States, Italy and Spain.

Germline V CDR1 and CDR2: SGHTS, YDEGEE. The CDR3 is made up of 15 amino acids. The V gene lost 2 bases and the J gene lost 1 base, with 12 bases spanning the gap. The method was immunoSEQ multiplex PCR; TCRdb's version includes in-frame clones alone and lacks a portion of them. The profile shows approximately 230,000 clones, just over 85% of them singletons. Living in about two dozen US areas, the participants were between roughly 18 and 90 years of age. Clinical histories supplied by participants themselves formed the basis of cohort assignment. Two negative PCRs, clearance, or symptom resolution characterized the recovered Cohort 3 donors.

This receptor was taken from a man aged 18-30 years who had recovered from COVID-19. The genes are TRBV5-8 and TRBJ2-5; D perhaps matches TRBD2 (6 bases). Specimen: PBMCs or T cells enriched from blood (not recorded which). This chain's CDR3 is CASSFSGGSQETQYF. The CDR3 coding sequence is TGTGCCAGCAGCTTTAGTGGGGGGTCCCAAGAGACCCAGTACTTC. Based on the CDR3 plus reference TRBV5-8 and TRBJ2-5, the full variable domain is EAGVTQSPTHLIKTRGQQATLRCSPISGHTSVYWYQQALGLGLQFLLWYDEGEERNRGNFPPRFSGRQFPNYSSELNVNALELEDSALYLCASSFSGGSQETQYFGPGTRLLVL.